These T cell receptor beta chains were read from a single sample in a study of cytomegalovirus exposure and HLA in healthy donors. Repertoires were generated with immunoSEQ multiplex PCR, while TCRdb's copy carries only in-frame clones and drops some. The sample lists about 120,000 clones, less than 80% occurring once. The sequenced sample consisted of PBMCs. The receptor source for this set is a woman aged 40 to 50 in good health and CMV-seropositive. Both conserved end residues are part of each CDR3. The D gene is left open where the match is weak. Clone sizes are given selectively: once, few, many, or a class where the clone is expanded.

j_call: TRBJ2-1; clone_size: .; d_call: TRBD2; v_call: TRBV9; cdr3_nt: TGTGCCAGCAGCATGGGACTAGCGGGAGTGGGCTGGTCCTACAATGAGCAGTTCTTC; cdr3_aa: CASSMGLAGVGWSYNEQFF
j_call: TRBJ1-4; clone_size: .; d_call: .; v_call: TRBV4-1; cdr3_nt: TGCGCCAGCAGCCAACCGTCTGAAAAACTGTTTTTT; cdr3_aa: CASSQPSEKLFF
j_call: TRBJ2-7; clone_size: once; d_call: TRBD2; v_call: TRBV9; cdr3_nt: TGTGCCAGCAGCGTCCTAGCGGATTGGGCGGGCGAGCAGTACTTC; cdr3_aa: CASSVLADWAGEQYF
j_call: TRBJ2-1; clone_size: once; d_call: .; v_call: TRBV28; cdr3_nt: TGTGCCAGCAGTTTAAGGGGATCATACAATGAGCAGTTCTTC; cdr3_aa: CASSLRGSYNEQFF
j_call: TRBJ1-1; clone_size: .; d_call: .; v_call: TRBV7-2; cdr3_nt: TGTGCCAGCAGCTTAGTCGGGACAAGCAGGAACACTGAAGCTTTCTTT; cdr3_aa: CASSLVGTSRNTEAFF
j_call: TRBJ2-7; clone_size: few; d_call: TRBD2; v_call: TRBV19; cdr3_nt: TGTGCCAGTAGTATAGGGAGGCTAGCGGGATCTACCTACGAGCAGTACTTC; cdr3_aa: CASSIGRLAGSTYEQYF
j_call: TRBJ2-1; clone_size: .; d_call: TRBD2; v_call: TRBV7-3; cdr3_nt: TGTGCCAGCAGCTTAATCGTCGGGACTAGCGGGAGGGACAATGAGCAGTTCTTC; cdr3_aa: CASSLIVGTSGRDNEQFF
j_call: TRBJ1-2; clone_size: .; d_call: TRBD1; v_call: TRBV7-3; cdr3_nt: TGTGCCAGCAGCTTTACCCACGAGACAGGGGCAGGGTCCTATGGCTACACCTTC; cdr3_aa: CASSFTHETGAGSYGYTF
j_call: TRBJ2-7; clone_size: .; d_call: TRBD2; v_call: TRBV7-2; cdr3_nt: TGTGCCAGCAGACTAGCGGCTGGCTACGAGCAGTACTTC; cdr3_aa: CASRLAAGYEQYF
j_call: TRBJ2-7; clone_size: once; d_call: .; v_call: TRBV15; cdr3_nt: TGTGCCACCAGCAGGGCCAAATACGAGCAGTACTTC; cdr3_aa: CATSRAKYEQYF
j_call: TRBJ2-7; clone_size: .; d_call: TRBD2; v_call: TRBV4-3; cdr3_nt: TGCGCCAGCAGCCAAGAGGTTAGCGGGATTAGTCCCTACGAGCAGTACTTC; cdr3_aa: CASSQEVSGISPYEQYF
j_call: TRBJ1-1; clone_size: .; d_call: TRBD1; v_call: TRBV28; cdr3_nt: TGTGCCAGCAGTCAGGGGGAGTCCACTGAAGCTTTCTTT; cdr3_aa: CASSQGESTEAFF
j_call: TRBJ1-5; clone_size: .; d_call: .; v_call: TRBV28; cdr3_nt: TGTGCCAGCACAGGGCGCAATCAGCCCCAGCATTTT; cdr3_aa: CASTGRNQPQHF
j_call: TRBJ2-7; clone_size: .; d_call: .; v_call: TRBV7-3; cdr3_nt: TGTGCCAGCAGCTTAATGGGTGGGTCAGGCGAGCAGTACTTC; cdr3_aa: CASSLMGGSGEQYF
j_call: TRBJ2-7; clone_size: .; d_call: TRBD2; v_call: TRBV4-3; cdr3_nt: TGCGCCAGCAGCCAAGATCGAGCTAGCGGGAGGGTTGAGTACTTC; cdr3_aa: CASSQDRASGRVEYF
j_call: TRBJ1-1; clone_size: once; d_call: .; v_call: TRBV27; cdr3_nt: TGTGCCAGCAGCCTAGGGAGAGAGGCGAGCACTGAAGCTTTCTTT; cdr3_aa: CASSLGREASTEAFF
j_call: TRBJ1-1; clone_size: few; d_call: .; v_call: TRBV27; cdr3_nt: TGTGCCAGCCGGCCCGGGGGGAACACTGAAGCTTTCTTT; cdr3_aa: CASRPGGNTEAFF
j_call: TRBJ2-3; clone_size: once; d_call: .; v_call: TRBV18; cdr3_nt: TGTGCCAGCTGTGAGGGAGCTAGCACAGATACGCAGTATTTT; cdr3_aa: CASCEGASTDTQYF
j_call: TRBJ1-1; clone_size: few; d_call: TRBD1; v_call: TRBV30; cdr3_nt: TGTGCCTGGAGGGACGGGACAGGAGGCACTGAAGCTTTCTTT; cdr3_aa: CAWRDGTGGTEAFF
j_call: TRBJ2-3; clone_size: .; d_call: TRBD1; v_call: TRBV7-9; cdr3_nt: TGTGCCAGCAGCTCGCCAGGGGGCGCAGATACGCAGTATTTT; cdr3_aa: CASSSPGGADTQYF
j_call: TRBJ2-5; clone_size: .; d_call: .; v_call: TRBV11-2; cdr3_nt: TGTGCCAGCAGCTCAGGACTACAAGAGACCCAGTACTTC; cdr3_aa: CASSSGLQETQYF
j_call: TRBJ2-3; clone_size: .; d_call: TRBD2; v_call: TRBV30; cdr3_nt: TGTGCCTGGAGTTGGAGCGGGAGCCTCTCAGATACGCAGTATTTT; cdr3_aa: CAWSWSGSLSDTQYF
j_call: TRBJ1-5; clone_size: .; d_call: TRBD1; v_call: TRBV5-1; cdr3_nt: TGCGCCAGCAGTTCGACAGGGGGCGAGGATCAGCCCCAGCATTTT; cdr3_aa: CASSSTGGEDQPQHF
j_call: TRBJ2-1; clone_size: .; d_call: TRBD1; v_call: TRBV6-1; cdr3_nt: TGTGCCAGCTCAAAGCTAGGACAGGGGAACAATGAGCAGTTCTTC; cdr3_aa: CASSKLGQGNNEQFF
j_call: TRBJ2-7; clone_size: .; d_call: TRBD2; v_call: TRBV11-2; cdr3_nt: TGTGCCAGCAGCTTAGTCGGCGGGAGAGCGTACGAGCAGTACTTC; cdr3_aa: CASSLVGGRAYEQYF
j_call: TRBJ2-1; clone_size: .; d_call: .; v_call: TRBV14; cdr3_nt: TGTGCCAGCAGCCTTACCCCCGGTGAGCAGTTCTTC; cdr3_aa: CASSLTPGEQFF
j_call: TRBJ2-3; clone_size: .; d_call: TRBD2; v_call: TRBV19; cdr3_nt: TGTGCCAGTAGTAGGACTAGCGGGAGCACAGATACGCAGTATTTT; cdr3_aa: CASSRTSGSTDTQYF
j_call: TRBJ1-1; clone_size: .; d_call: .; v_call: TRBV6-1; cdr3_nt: TGTGCCAGCAGAGAGTCGAGGGACACTGAAGCTTTCTTT; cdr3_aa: CASRESRDTEAFF